These T cell receptor beta chains were read from a single sample in a study of shared clonotypes between healthy human individuals. Profiled with immunoSEQ multiplex PCR; TCRdb holds only in-frame clones, not every one. The sample yields a few hundred thousand clones, just under 97% seen once. Sequencing was performed on naive CD8+ T cells sorted from blood. Receptors originate from a young woman in good health. Each CDR3 is given with its conserved first and last residue. Each record gives: CDR3 protein, J gene, V gene.

CASSSNQETQYF | TRBJ2-5 | TRBV5-5
CASSPNYNTYEQYF | TRBJ2-7 | TRBV28
CASSFSYEQYF | TRBJ2-7 | TRBV5-6
CASSRSGGETGELFF | TRBJ2-2 | TRBV9
CASSSGPGLAGYEQYF | TRBJ2-7 | TRBV19
CASSMILAGVYNEQFF | TRBJ2-1 | TRBV21-1
CASSPSQYAGTGVPEAFF | TRBJ1-1 | TRBV18
CAIGQGTGELFF | TRBJ2-2 | TRBV10-3
CASSGDSETQYF | TRBJ2-5 | TRBV10-2
CASSVAGTDTQYF | TRBJ2-3 | TRBV9
CASTTGGAWTEAFF | TRBJ1-1 | TRBV13
CSVVGTSGDFTDTQYF | TRBJ2-3 | TRBV29-1
CASSFWSSLEQFF | TRBJ2-1 | TRBV28
CSVMGQGKEQFF | TRBJ2-1 | TRBV29-1
CASSFPRLASRELFF | TRBJ2-2 | TRBV7-9
CASSRQDGETQYF | TRBJ2-5 | TRBV28
CASSSGLAEVGELFF | TRBJ2-2 | TRBV7-9
CASILGPGIQAFF | TRBJ1-1 | TRBV7-9
CASSGGGVGETQYF | TRBJ2-5 | TRBV5-6
CASSLGRRSSYEQYF | TRBJ2-7 | TRBV28
CASSFFGSADTQYF | TRBJ2-3 | TRBV27
CASTHGTGYEQYF | TRBJ2-7 | TRBV28
CASSDTDGPYNEQFF | TRBJ2-1 | TRBV9
CASSQIGVDGHTDTQYF | TRBJ2-3 | TRBV14
CASSGPWSPYEQYF | TRBJ2-7 | TRBV7-9
CSVVTGEETQYF | TRBJ2-5 | TRBV29-1
CASRLSYEQYF | TRBJ2-7 | TRBV28
CSVEYRYNEQFF | TRBJ2-1 | TRBV29-1
CASSPQGWVQPQHF | TRBJ1-5 | TRBV27
CASSKGGFGELFF | TRBJ2-2 | TRBV21-1
CASIPGTGSYEQYF | TRBJ2-7 | TRBV2
CASSPTGRAAFF | TRBJ1-1 | TRBV6-6
CASSSGFHEKLFF | TRBJ1-4 | TRBV11-1
CASSFRQGLGLLDAYGYTF | TRBJ1-2 | TRBV5-6
CASSLGGHEQFF | TRBJ2-1 | TRBV5-4
CASSSGTVNTGELFF | TRBJ2-2 | TRBV27
CSLSPRDNMDYTF | TRBJ1-2 | TRBV29-1
CASSLAPEVAYEQYF | TRBJ2-7 | TRBV5-1
CASSVEGGGGDTQYF | TRBJ2-3 | TRBV9
CASPTGGGAQVETQYF | TRBJ2-5 | TRBV21-1
CASSQGTGVLHPQHF | TRBJ1-5 | TRBV4-1
CASSQGAWEQFF | TRBJ2-1 | TRBV4-1
CASSVAWGSTEAFF | TRBJ1-1 | TRBV9
CASSFGTSGRNEQFF | TRBJ2-1 | TRBV27
CASSDRGPGHSYEQYF | TRBJ2-7 | TRBV2
CASSPPRLPYEQYF | TRBJ2-7 | TRBV27
CASSGSGSSYEQYF | TRBJ2-7 | TRBV27
CASSFLSSNQPQHF | TRBJ1-5 | TRBV28
CASSWDRGMVEQYF | TRBJ2-7 | TRBV5-6
CATSRGREPKGEQYF | TRBJ2-7 | TRBV15